The 30 T cell receptor beta chains given below trace back to one sample, sequenced in a study of blood T cell repertoires in COVID-19. Libraries were prepared by immunoSEQ multiplex PCR; TCRdb keeps only in-frame clonotypes and omits some of them. The table lists under 95,000 clones, roughly four fifths of them singletons. The source material was peripheral blood. The receptors derive from a man between 45 and 60 years old with acute or convalescent COVID-19.

This chain joins TRBV5-6 and TRBJ2-7; D perhaps matches TRBD2 (5 bases). The CDR3 is made up of 18 amino acids. The V end was cut by 4 bases, the J end by 0 bases, with 23 bases between. Germline V CDR1 and CDR2: SGHDT, YYEEEE. For the CDR3, the DNA is TGTGCCAGCAGCCAGAGTAGTAGCGCAGTGCTCTTCTCCTACGAGCAGTACTTC. Its translation: CASSQSSSAVLFSYEQYF.

This chain joins TRBV7-9 and TRBJ1-2; unclear D gene. This CDR3 has 14 amino acids. Trimming shortened V by 1 base and J by 4 bases, and 10 bases separated the two germline ends. The germline V gene has CDR1 SEHNR and CDR2 FQNEAQ (reference sequence). CDR3 DNA sequence: TGTGCCAGCAGCTTAGGATACGAGGGCTATGGCTACACCTTC. Protein sequence: CASSLGYEGYGYTF.

The V gene is TRBV3-1 (or the pseudogene TRBV3-2), the J gene TRBJ1-2; D remains ambiguous. The V end was cut by 3 bases, the J end by 4 bases, with 3 bases between. CDR1 is LGHDT and CDR2 is YNNKEL in the germline V gene (reference sequence). CDR3 length: 11 amino acids. The CDR3: CASSHSYGYTF. As DNA, the CDR3 is TGTGCCAGCAGCCATAGCTATGGCTACACCTTC.

The V and J genes are TRBV21-1 and TRBJ1-5; the table's D call of TRBD1 was not tested on the DNA. TRBV21-1 is described as a pseudogene. The CDR3 contains 17 residues. The CDR3 DNA reads as TGTGCCAGCAGCAAATGGCGGACAGGGGGCGGGGGTCAGCCCCAGCATTTT. Protein sequence: CASSKWRTGGGGQPQHF.

The chain recombines TRBV27 with TRBJ1-6; the D gene is possibly TRBD1 (5 bases). CDR1 and CDR2 (germline): MNHEY, SMNVEV (reference sequence). The CDR3 extends over 14 amino acids. V was pared by 4 bases and J by 7 bases, with 11 bases between. CDR3 sequence (DNA): TGTGCCAGCAGTTACGGACATAAGAATTCACCCCTCCACTTT. It yields the protein CASSYGHKNSPLHF.

The chain is built from TRBV7-6 and TRBJ2-3; the match to TRBD2 covers 9 bases. Germline V gene lookup returns CDR1 SGHVS and CDR2 FNYEAQ. The CDR3 is made up of 17 amino acids. The trim removed 4 bases at V and 6 bases at J, leaving 14 bases unmatched. The CDR3 nucleotides are TGTGCCAGCAGCTGGGTGGGGGAGACTAGCGGATTGGATACGCAGTATTTT. Translation: CASSWVGETSGLDTQYF.

The chain carries TRBV6-5 and TRBJ1-1; TRBD1 might be the D (5 bases). The CDR3 extends over 14 amino acids. The V end lost 7 bases, the J end lost 4 bases, and 16 bases lay between the germline ends. Germline CDR1 MNHEY, CDR2 SVGAGI. The CDR3 loop is CASISRVGGTEAFF. The CDR3 nucleotides read TGTGCCAGCATATCCAGGGTGGGCGGCACTGAAGCTTTCTTT.

Points on this clone: Other DNA sequences in the same sample also yield this CDR3. The chain couples TRBV5-1 to TRBJ2-5; 10 bases line up with TRBD1. The germline V gene encodes CDR1 SGHRS and CDR2 YFSETQ. The CDR3 runs to 14 residues. The V and J ends lost 5 bases and 3 bases, in that order; junction bases with no gene match: 4. CDR3 protein: CASSWDRGKETQYF. The CDR3 bases are TGCGCCAGCAGTTGGGACAGGGGAAAAGAGACCCAGTACTTC.

The chain recombines TRBV6-5 with TRBJ1-5; D unclear. The germline gives CDR1 MNHEY, CDR2 SVGAGI. V lost 6 bases and J lost 0, with 6 bases in between. CDR3 length equals 13 residues. CDR3 in DNA: TGTGCCAGCAGCGACTTTAGCAATCAGCCCCAGCATTTT. It specifies CASSDFSNQPQHF.

The chain employs TRBV4-3 and TRBJ2-3; D gene ambiguous. V was pared by 0 bases and J by 1 base, with 8 bases between. Germline V gene lookup returns CDR1 LGHNA and CDR2 YSLEER. The CDR3 extends over 15 amino acids. CDR3 in DNA: TGCGCCAGCAGCCAAGACTCGAGAGGCACAGATACGCAGTATTTT. Translation: CASSQDSRGTDTQYF.

This clone has just one count. This chain joins TRBV5-1 and TRBJ1-1; D is unresolved. Germline lookup yields CDR1 SGHRS and CDR2 YFSETQ. The V end was cut by 2 bases, the J end by 4 bases, with 9 bases between. The CDR3 loop spans 13 amino acids. CDR3 loop: CASSLRVGTEAFF. CDR3 DNA: TGCGCCAGCAGCTTACGGGTTGGCACTGAAGCTTTCTTT. Drawing the rest from reference TRBV5-1 and TRBJ1-1, the complete variable domain is KAGVTQTPRYLIKTRGQQVTLSCSPISGHRSVSWYQQTPGQGLQFLFEYFSETQRNKGNFPGRFSGRQFSNSRSEMNVSTLELGDSALYLCASSLRVGTEAFFGQGTRLTVV.

J is TRBJ1-1 and V is TRBV6-5; 9 bases agree with TRBD1. Germline CDR1 is MNHEY and CDR2 is SVGAGI. The length of the CDR3 is 14 residues. The V and J ends lost 6 bases and 2 bases, in that order; junction bases with no gene match: 4. The CDR3 nucleotides are TGTGCCAGCAGACAGGGACAGGGTAACACTGAAGCTTTCTTT. Translated, it gives CASRQGQGNTEAFF.

The gene calls are TRBV4-3 and TRBJ2-3; D gene unclear. This CDR3 contains 15 residues. CDR1 is LGHNA, CDR2 YSLEER, per germline. V lost 0 bases to trimming and J lost 2 bases, with 9 bases between them. The CDR3 sequence: CASSQDLRNTDTQYF. The DNA of the CDR3 is TGCGCCAGCAGCCAAGATTTGAGGAACACAGATACGCAGTATTTT.

V and J are TRBV15 and TRBJ1-6; a weak D match, TRBD1 (6 bases). CDR1 is LNHNV, CDR2 YYDKDF, per germline (reference sequence). V dropped 1 base and J dropped 0 bases, with 22 bases sitting between them. CDR3 length: 21 amino acids. CDR3 in amino acids: CATSRGDIRRPFFSYNSPLHF. In DNA form, the CDR3 reads TGTGCCACCAGCAGAGGGGACATTCGACGCCCATTTTTCTCCTATAATTCACCCCTCCACTTT.

The genes are TRBV24-1 and TRBJ2-2, with D tentatively TRBD1 (6 bases). The ends were cut back, 5 bases at V and 4 bases at J, with 16 bases in the middle. The CDR3 consists of 16 residues. CDR1 KGHDR and CDR2 SFDVKD come from the germline V gene. In nucleotides, the CDR3 is TGTGCCACCAGTGCACAGGGTTTGTCTCGCACCGGGGAGCTGTTTTTT. Protein product: CATSAQGLSRTGELFF.

With regard to this clone: Other DNA sequences of this sample code for an identical CDR3. The CDR3 DNA sequence: TGCGCCAGCAGCGGGACGGGGGGCAACTATGGCTACACCTTC. It is translated as CASSGTGGNYGYTF. V usage is TRBV5-1 and J usage is TRBJ1-2; D might be TRBD1 (6 bases). The CDR3 extends over 14 amino acids. Germline values: CDR1 SGHRS, CDR2 YFSETQ. Trimming removed 4 bases at V and 2 bases at J, with 12 bases between.

The J gene is TRBJ1-5, the V gene TRBV19; tentative D call: TRBD1 (6 bases). The germline V gene has CDR1 LNHDA and CDR2 SQIVND (reference sequence). V was trimmed by 3 bases and J by 2 bases, leaving 14 bases between them. The CDR3 extends over 16 amino acids. CDR3 sequence: CASSIWRTVGNQPQHF. Written as DNA, the CDR3 is TGTGCCAGTAGTATTTGGAGGACAGTTGGCAATCAGCCCCAGCATTTT.

The chain couples TRBV6-1 to TRBJ2-3; TRBD1 matches 7 bases. CDR3 length: 15 amino acids. Germline lookup yields CDR1 MNHNS and CDR2 SASEGT. V gave up 2 bases and J gave up 4 bases; unmatched junction bases: 6. The CDR3 here is CASSERETGPDTQYF. Here the CDR3 DNA reads TGTGCCAGCAGTGAAAGGGAGACAGGGCCAGATACGCAGTATTTT.

This clone turned up a few times. V is TRBV5-1 and J is TRBJ1-1; the D gene is possibly TRBD1 (5 bases). The CDR3 totals 15 residues. The germline V and J ends were trimmed by 0 bases and 5 bases, with 14 bases remaining between them. Per germline, CDR1 SGHRS and CDR2 YFSETQ. The CDR3 bases are TGCGCCAGCAGCTTGGACAGGACCTCTTGGACTGAAGCTTTCTTT. This codes for CASSLDRTSWTEAFF.

This sequence joins TRBV18 and TRBJ2-3; 10 bases fit TRBD1. The V segment lost 3 bases and the J segment 4 bases; nucleotides outside the gene matches: 7. Germline-derived CDR1 and CDR2 are KGHSH and LQKENI. The CDR3 sequence is 16 residues long. DNA for the CDR3: TGTGCCAGCTCACCCCCGGGACAGGGGTATTCAGATACGCAGTATTTT. Translation gives CASSPPGQGYSDTQYF.

V gene TRBV7-8 combines with J gene TRBJ2-2, with 7 bases aligning to TRBD1. The CDR3 loop spans 16 amino acids. V shed 3 bases, J shed 5 bases, and the junction held 9 bases outside the gene matches. The germline CDR1 and CDR2 sequences are SGHVS and FQNEAQ. The CDR3 DNA reads as TGTGCCAGCAGCTTCGGACAGGTCCTTGTTACCGGGGAGCTGTTTTTT. It codes for CASSFGQVLVTGELFF.

The rearrangement uses TRBV18 and TRBJ1-3; D ambiguous. There are 15 residues in the CDR3. Trimming removed 3 bases at V and 0 bases at J, with 9 bases between. Germline CDR1 is KGHSH and CDR2 is LQKENI. For the CDR3, the DNA is TGTGCCAGCTCACCCCCGGGGTTCTCTGGAAACACCATATATTTT. It translates to CASSPPGFSGNTIYF.

The CDR3 nucleotides are TGTGCCAGCAGCCCGCGTACGTCTGGAAACACCATATATTTT. Protein: CASSPRTSGNTIYF. The chain combines TRBV14 with TRBJ1-3; no reliable D call. Germline V gives CDR1 SGHDN, CDR2 FVKESK. The CDR3 extends over 14 amino acids. V was cut by 4 bases and J by 1 base, with 8 bases left in between.

This chain joins TRBV5-6 and TRBJ1-3, with TRBD1 as a possible D gene (6 bases). The germline V and J ends were trimmed by 4 bases and 1 base, with 9 bases remaining between them. Germline V gene data show CDR1 as SGHDT and CDR2 as YYEEEE. This CDR3 is 14 amino acids long. The CDR3, as DNA: TGTGCCAGCAGCGCCCAGGGGTCTGGAAACACCATATATTTT. This encodes CASSAQGSGNTIYF.

The chain has TRBV28 and TRBJ2-2, with 7 bases matching TRBD1. The CDR3 runs 15 residues. Trimming at V came to 5 bases and at J to 4 bases, leaving 7 bases not matched to a gene. CDR1 MDHEN and CDR2 SYDVKM come from the germline V gene. The CDR3 sequence: CASSKRGRGTGELFF. CDR3 in DNA: TGTGCCAGCAGTAAAAGGGGGCGCGGCACCGGGGAGCTGTTTTTT.

This chain joins TRBV4-2 and TRBJ1-2; D may be TRBD1 (5 bases). Germline CDR1 reads LGHNA; CDR2 reads YNFKEQ. V gave up 0 bases and J gave up 6 bases, with 14 bases separating them. This CDR3 has 15 amino acids. The CDR3 spells CASSQDWSGGDGYTF. The CDR3 region has the DNA TGTGCCAGCAGCCAAGATTGGAGCGGAGGGGATGGCTACACCTTC.

This clone was picked up a small number of times. The chain employs TRBV4-1 and TRBJ2-7; a weak D match, TRBD2 (6 bases). V was trimmed by 0 bases and J by 3 bases, leaving 15 bases between them. Germline V CDR1 and CDR2: MGHRA, YSYEKL. This CDR3 region has 16 residues. This CDR3 is CASSQEAGRMNYEQYF. The CDR3 region has the DNA TGCGCCAGCAGCCAAGAAGCGGGTAGGATGAACTACGAGCAGTACTTC.

This chain uses TRBV5-4 with TRBJ1-1; a possible D gene is TRBD1 (6 bases). V was clipped by 0 bases and J by 3 bases, with 18 bases between them. The CDR3 has 17 amino acids. Germline CDR1 is SGHNT and CDR2 is YYREEE (reference sequence). CDR3 sequence reads: CASSLADRGAGDTEAFF. The CDR3 DNA is TGTGCCAGCAGCTTGGCCGACCGGGGGGCTGGGGACACTGAAGCTTTCTTT.

The chain couples TRBV24-1 to TRBJ1-5; D is possibly TRBD1 (6 bases). The CDR3 totals 17 residues. V was pared by 4 bases and J by 3 bases, with 18 bases between. Germline V lookup: CDR1 KGHDR, CDR2 SFDVKD. The CDR3 loop reads CATSDQREDRLNQPQHF. DNA for the CDR3: TGTGCCACCAGTGACCAAAGAGAGGACAGACTCAATCAGCCCCAGCATTTT.

The chain carries TRBV27 and TRBJ2-6; no clear D. The CDR3 length is 13 residues. From germline, CDR1 is MNHEY and CDR2 SMNVEV (reference sequence). The V gene lost 5 bases and the J gene lost 0 bases, with 2 bases spanning the gap. The CDR3 nucleotides are TGTGCCAGCAGTCGCTCTGGGGCCAACGTCCTGACTTTC. It codes for CASSRSGANVLTF.